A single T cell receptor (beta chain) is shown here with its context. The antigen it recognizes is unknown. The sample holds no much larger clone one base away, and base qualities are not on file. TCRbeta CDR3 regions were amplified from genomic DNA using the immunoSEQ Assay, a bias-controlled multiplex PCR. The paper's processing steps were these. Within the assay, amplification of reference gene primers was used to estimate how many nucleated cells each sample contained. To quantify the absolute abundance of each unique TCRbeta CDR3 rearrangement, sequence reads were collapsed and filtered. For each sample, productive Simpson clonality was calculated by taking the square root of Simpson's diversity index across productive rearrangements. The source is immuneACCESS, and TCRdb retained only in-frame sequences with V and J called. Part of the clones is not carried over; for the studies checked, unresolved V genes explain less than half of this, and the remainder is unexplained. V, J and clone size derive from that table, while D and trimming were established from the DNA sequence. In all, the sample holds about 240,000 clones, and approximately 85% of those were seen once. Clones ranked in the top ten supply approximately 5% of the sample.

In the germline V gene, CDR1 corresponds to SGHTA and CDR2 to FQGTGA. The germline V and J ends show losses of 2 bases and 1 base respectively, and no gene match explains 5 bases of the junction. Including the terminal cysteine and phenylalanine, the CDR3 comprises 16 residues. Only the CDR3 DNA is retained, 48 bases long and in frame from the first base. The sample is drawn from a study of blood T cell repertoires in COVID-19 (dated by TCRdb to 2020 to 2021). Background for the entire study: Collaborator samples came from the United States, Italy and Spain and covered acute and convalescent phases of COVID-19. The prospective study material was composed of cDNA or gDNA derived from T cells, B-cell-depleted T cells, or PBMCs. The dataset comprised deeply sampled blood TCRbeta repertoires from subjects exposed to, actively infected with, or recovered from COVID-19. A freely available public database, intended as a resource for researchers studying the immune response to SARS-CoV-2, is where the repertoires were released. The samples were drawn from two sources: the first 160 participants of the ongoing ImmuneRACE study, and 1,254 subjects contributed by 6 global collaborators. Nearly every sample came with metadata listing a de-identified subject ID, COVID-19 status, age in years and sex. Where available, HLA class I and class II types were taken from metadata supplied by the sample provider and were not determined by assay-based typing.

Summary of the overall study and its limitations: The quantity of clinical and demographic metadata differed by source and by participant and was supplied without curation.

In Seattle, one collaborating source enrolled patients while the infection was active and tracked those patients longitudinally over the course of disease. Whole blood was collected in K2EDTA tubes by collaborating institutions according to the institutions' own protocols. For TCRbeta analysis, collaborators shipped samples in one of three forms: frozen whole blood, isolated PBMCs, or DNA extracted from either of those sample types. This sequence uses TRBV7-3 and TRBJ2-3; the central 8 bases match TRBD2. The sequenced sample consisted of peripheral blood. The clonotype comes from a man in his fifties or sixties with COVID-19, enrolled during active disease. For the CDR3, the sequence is CASSLHPGGRTDTQYF. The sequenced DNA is TGTGCCAGCAGCTTACACCCGGGGGGGCGCACAGATACGCAGTATTTT.